This TCR beta chain was identified during a study of T cell clonotyping in hematopoietic cell transplantation. Libraries were prepared by immunoSEQ multiplex PCR; TCRdb keeps only in-frame clonotypes and omits some of them. Of 20,000 or so clones in the sample, around 80% were seen once. Germline V gene sequence: CDR1 MNHEY, CDR2 SVGAGI. V lost 8 bases to trimming and J lost 8 bases; unmatched junction nucleotides: 9. This CDR3 contains 13 residues. The TCR was taken from a man in his sixties in good health. Some clones in this sample may be carry-over from other donors' samples. Sample: peripheral blood mononuclear cells. This chain connects TRBV6-5 to TRBJ1-2, with TRBD1 matching 9 bases. This CDR3 reads CASGPGQGSGYTF. The CDR3 DNA reads TGTGCCAGCGGCCCGGGACAGGGCTCCGGCTACACCTTC.